This TCR beta chain was captured in a study of tumor-infiltrating lymphocytes in oesophageal squamous cell carcinoma. The CDR3 has 15 residues. Trimming cost V 2 bases and J 3 bases, with 12 bases left between them. Germline CDR1 SGHDT, CDR2 YYEEEE. TCRdb ran MiXCR on the PCR reads and lists one entry per CDR3 protein. Among almost 20,000 distinct CDR3 sequences listed, about two fifths were seen once. This sequence was found in a male donor with esophageal squamous cell carcinoma. Sequencing used esophageal tumor tissue. This chain joins TRBV5-6 and TRBJ2-1; D gene uncertain. The CDR3 reads CASSFEYLDYNEQFF. The DNA of the CDR3 is TGTGCCAGCAGCTTTGAGTACCTGGACTACAATGAGCAGTTCTTC.